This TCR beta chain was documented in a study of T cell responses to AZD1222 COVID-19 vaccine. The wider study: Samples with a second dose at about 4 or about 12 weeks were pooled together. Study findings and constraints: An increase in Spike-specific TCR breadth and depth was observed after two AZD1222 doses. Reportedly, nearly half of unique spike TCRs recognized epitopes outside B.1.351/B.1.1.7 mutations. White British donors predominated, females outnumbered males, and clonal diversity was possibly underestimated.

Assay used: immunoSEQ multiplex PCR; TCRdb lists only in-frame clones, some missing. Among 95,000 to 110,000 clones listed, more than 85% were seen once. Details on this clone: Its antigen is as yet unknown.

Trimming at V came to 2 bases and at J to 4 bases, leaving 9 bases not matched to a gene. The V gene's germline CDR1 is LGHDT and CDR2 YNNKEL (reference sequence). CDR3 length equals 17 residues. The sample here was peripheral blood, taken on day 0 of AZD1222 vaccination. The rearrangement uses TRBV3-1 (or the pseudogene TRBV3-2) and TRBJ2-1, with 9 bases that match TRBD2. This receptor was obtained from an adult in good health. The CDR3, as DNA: TGTGCCAGCAGCCAACCCAGCGGGAGGTCTCCTTACAATGAGCAGTTCTTC. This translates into CASSQPSGRSPYNEQFF.